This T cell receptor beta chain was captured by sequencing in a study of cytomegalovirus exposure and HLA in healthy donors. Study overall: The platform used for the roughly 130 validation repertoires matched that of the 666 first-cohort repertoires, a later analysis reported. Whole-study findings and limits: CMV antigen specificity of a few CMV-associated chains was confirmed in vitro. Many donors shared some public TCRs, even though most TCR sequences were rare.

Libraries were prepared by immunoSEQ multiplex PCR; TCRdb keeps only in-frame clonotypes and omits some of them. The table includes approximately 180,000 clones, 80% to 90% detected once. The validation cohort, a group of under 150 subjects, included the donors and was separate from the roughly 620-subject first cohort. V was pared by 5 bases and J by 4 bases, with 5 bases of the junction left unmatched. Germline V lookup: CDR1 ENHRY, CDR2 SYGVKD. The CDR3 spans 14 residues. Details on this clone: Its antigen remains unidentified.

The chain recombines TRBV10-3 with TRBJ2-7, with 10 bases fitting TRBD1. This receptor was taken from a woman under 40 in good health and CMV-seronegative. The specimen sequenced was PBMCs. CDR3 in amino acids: CAISNGTGAYEQYF. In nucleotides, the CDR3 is TGTGCCATCAGTAACGGGACAGGGGCTTACGAGCAGTACTTC.